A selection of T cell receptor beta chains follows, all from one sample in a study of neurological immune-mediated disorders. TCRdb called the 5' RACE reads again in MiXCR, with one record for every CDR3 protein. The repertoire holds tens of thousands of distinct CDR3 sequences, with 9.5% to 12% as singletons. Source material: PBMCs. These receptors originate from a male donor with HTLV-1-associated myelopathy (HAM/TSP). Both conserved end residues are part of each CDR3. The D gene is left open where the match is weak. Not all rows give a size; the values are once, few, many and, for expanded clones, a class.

DNA: TGCGCCAGCAGCGATCCGACAGGGGAGATGGAAAAACTGTTTTTT
CDR3: CASSDPTGEMEKLFF
V: TRBV5-1
J: TRBJ1-4
D: TRBD1
size: many

DNA: TGTGCCAGCAGTCACCAGGACAGTAAAGCAACTAATGAAAAACTGTTTTTT
CDR3: CASSHQDSKATNEKLFF
V: TRBV6-5
J: TRBJ1-4
D: NA
size: many

DNA: TGTGCCAGCAGCTTAGTGGGGTGGAACGAGCAGTACTTC
CDR3: CASSLVGWNEQYF
V: TRBV11-3
J: TRBJ2-7
D: NA
size: few

DNA: TGTGCCAGCTCACCACTAGATCGATTCGGCTACACCTTC
CDR3: CASSPLDRFGYTF
V: TRBV18
J: TRBJ1-2
D: NA
size: NA

DNA: TGTGCCAGCAGCGTAGCGGGGGGGAACACAGATACGCAGTATTTT
CDR3: CASSVAGGNTDTQYF
V: TRBV7-2
J: TRBJ2-3
D: TRBD2
size: many

DNA: TGTGCCAGCAGCGACCCTGGCGGCAGGGGGCGAGTTGAGCAGTTCTTC
CDR3: CASSDPGGRGRVEQFF
V: TRBV5-6
J: TRBJ2-1
D: TRBD1
size: many

DNA: TGTGCCAGCAGTGCCAGCACTGAAGCTTTCTTT
CDR3: CASSASTEAFF
V: TRBV2
J: TRBJ1-1
D: NA
size: many

DNA: TGTGCCACCAGTGATTCTCGGACAGTAATCTATGGCTACACCTTC
CDR3: CATSDSRTVIYGYTF
V: TRBV24-1
J: TRBJ1-2
D: NA
size: many

DNA: TGTGCCAGCAGCTTGGAGGGACGGCCATATGACTACACCTTC
CDR3: CASSLEGRPYDYTF
V: TRBV5-8
J: TRBJ1-2
D: NA
size: medium-sized

DNA: TGCGCCAGCAGCTTGGCAGGAGGGAGAGGCACTGAAGCTTTCTTT
CDR3: CASSLAGGRGTEAFF
V: TRBV5-1
J: TRBJ1-1
D: NA
size: many

DNA: TGTGCCAGCAGGGGTGGATCCACAACTAATGAAAAACTGTTTTTT
CDR3: CASRGGSTTNEKLFF
V: TRBV6-1
J: TRBJ1-4
D: NA
size: many

DNA: TGCAGTGCTAGAGATGGGGGCAGGGTTGAGGGCTACACCTTC
CDR3: CSARDGGRVEGYTF
V: TRBV20-1
J: TRBJ1-2
D: NA
size: many

DNA: TGTGCCAGCAGCACGCTGGGCCGAGTTGAGTGTGAGCAGTTCTTC
CDR3: CASSTLGRVECEQFF
V: TRBV6-2/TRBV6-3
J: TRBJ2-1
D: NA
size: few

DNA: TGCGCCAGCAGCCCAAGACTAGCGGGGCAAGAGACCCAGTACTTC
CDR3: CASSPRLAGQETQYF
V: TRBV5-1
J: TRBJ2-5
D: TRBD2
size: many

DNA: TGTGCCAGCTCACCCCTCCGGGGACGCGGCGGGGAGACCCAGTACTTC
CDR3: CASSPLRGRGGETQYF
V: TRBV18
J: TRBJ2-5
D: NA
size: many

DNA: TGTGCCAGCAGCCCCGGACTAGCGGGGGCCCAAGAGACCCAGTACTTC
CDR3: CASSPGLAGAQETQYF
V: TRBV9
J: TRBJ2-5
D: TRBD2
size: many

DNA: TGTGCCAGCTCCCTCCGACTAGATCAAGAGACCCAGTACTTC
CDR3: CASSLRLDQETQYF
V: TRBV18
J: TRBJ2-5
D: NA
size: many

DNA: TGCGCCAGCAGCGACGGGACGGATGCAACTAATGAAAAACTGTTTTTT
CDR3: CASSDGTDATNEKLFF
V: TRBV5-1
J: TRBJ1-4
D: NA
size: many

DNA: TGTGCCAGTAGTTTTCAGGGGCGTGACACTGAAGCTTTCTTT
CDR3: CASSFQGRDTEAFF
V: TRBV19
J: TRBJ1-1
D: NA
size: few

DNA: TGCAGTGCTAGGAGTCCAGGGGGAGGTAATCAGCCCCAGCATTTT
CDR3: CSARSPGGGNQPQHF
V: TRBV20-1
J: TRBJ1-5
D: TRBD1
size: many

DNA: TGCAGTGCGACACCGGGACAGGGGCTTCAGCCCCAGCATTTT
CDR3: CSATPGQGLQPQHF
V: TRBV20-1
J: TRBJ1-5
D: TRBD1
size: many

DNA: TGTGCCAGCAGGAGAGAGCAGGCCTCCTACGAGCAGTACTTC
CDR3: CASRREQASYEQYF
V: TRBV5-5
J: TRBJ2-7
D: NA
size: many

DNA: TGTGCCACCAGCCGACACACCTATGGCTACACCTTC
CDR3: CATSRHTYGYTF
V: TRBV15
J: TRBJ1-2
D: NA
size: NA

DNA: TGCAGTGGCCTACAGACTTCCATCTCCTACGAGCAGTACTTC
CDR3: CSGLQTSISYEQYF
V: TRBV20-1
J: TRBJ2-7
D: NA
size: NA

DNA: TGCGCCAGCAGCCCCGGCAGTTCCATCCCCCAAGAGACCCAGTACTTC
CDR3: CASSPGSSIPQETQYF
V: TRBV5-1
J: TRBJ2-5
D: NA
size: many

DNA: TGTGCCAGCAGTGATCGAGCCGGCAGTTGGAACACTGAAGCTTTCTTT
CDR3: CASSDRAGSWNTEAFF
V: TRBV25-1
J: TRBJ1-1
D: NA
size: many

DNA: TGTGTCAGCAGTCAATACCCCGGGGAGGCCGGGGAGCTGTTTTTT
CDR3: CVSSQYPGEAGELFF
V: TRBV2
J: TRBJ2-2
D: NA
size: NA

DNA: TGCAGTGCTCCCGGGCCAGGGGGTATTAACACTGAAGCTTTCTTT
CDR3: CSAPGPGGINTEAFF
V: TRBV20-1
J: TRBJ1-1
D: TRBD1
size: many

DNA: TGCGCCAGCAGCTTGGAACGTCTCGGAGAGACCCAGTACTTC
CDR3: CASSLERLGETQYF
V: TRBV5-1
J: TRBJ2-5
D: NA
size: many

DNA: TGTGCCAGCAGTTACCATCGTGGCGGATACACCGGGGAGCTGTTTTTT
CDR3: CASSYHRGGYTGELFF
V: TRBV6-2/TRBV6-3
J: TRBJ2-2
D: NA
size: many

DNA: TGTGCCAGCGGGCCTTGGACAGGGGAAAATCAGCCCCAGCATTTT
CDR3: CASGPWTGENQPQHF
V: TRBV6-2/TRBV6-3
J: TRBJ1-5
D: TRBD1
size: many

DNA: TGCGCCAGCAGCCCAGGACAGAGGAACACTGAAGCTTTCTTT
CDR3: CASSPGQRNTEAFF
V: TRBV5-1
J: TRBJ1-1
D: NA
size: many

DNA: TGTGCCAGCAGTGACGACAGGGTGGGGGAGCAGTACTTC
CDR3: CASSDDRVGEQYF
V: TRBV12-3/TRBV12-4
J: TRBJ2-7
D: TRBD1
size: many

DNA: TGCAGCGTTGCTCGGGTGAACACTGAAGCTTTCTTT
CDR3: CSVARVNTEAFF
V: TRBV29-1
J: TRBJ1-1
D: NA
size: many

DNA: TGTGCCACCAGCAGAGGAGGACATGACTACGAGCAGTACTTC
CDR3: CATSRGGHDYEQYF
V: TRBV15
J: TRBJ2-7
D: NA
size: many

DNA: TGTGCCAGCAGCCATTGGACCGGTGACACAGATACGCAGTATTTT
CDR3: CASSHWTGDTDTQYF
V: TRBV3-1
J: TRBJ2-3
D: NA
size: many

DNA: TGCAGTGCTAGAGATCTTCAGGGAGAGTCACCCCTCCACTTT
CDR3: CSARDLQGESPLHF
V: TRBV20-1
J: TRBJ1-6
D: NA
size: many

DNA: TGCGCCAGCAGCCCGGCGGGGTGGGGAGGGACTGAAGCTTTCTTT
CDR3: CASSPAGWGGTEAFF
V: TRBV5-1
J: TRBJ1-1
D: NA
size: NA

DNA: TGTGCCATAACAGACAGGGAAAATCAGCCCCAGCATTTT
CDR3: CAITDRENQPQHF
V: TRBV10-3
J: TRBJ1-5
D: TRBD1
size: many

DNA: TGTGCCAGTAGTGTCCGGGACAACAATCAGCCCCAGCATTTT
CDR3: CASSVRDNNQPQHF
V: TRBV19
J: TRBJ1-5
D: NA
size: many

DNA: TGTGCCAGTAGTCTACAGAGGGGCTTGTCTGGGGCCAACGTCCTGACTTTC
CDR3: CASSLQRGLSGANVLTF
V: TRBV19
J: TRBJ2-6
D: NA
size: many

DNA: TGCAGTGCCTCCCGACTAGCGGGGGCCTCCTACGAGCAGTACTTC
CDR3: CSASRLAGASYEQYF
V: TRBV20-1
J: TRBJ2-7
D: TRBD2
size: many

DNA: TGTGCCAGCCTTCCTGGCACAGATACGCAGTATTTT
CDR3: CASLPGTDTQYF
V: TRBV18
J: TRBJ2-3
D: NA
size: NA

DNA: TGTACCAGTCAACAGACAGGGGGAGAAGATACGCAGTATTTT
CDR3: CTSQQTGGEDTQYF
V: TRBV27
J: TRBJ2-3
D: TRBD1
size: NA

DNA: TGTGCCAGCAGCTTATTCCAGGGGGCCGATAGCAATCAGCCCCAGCATTTT
CDR3: CASSLFQGADSNQPQHF
V: TRBV7-8
J: TRBJ1-5
D: TRBD1
size: many

DNA: TGTGCCAGCAGCTTGGCCCCCCTAGCGGGGGGGCCCGGGGAGCTGTTTTTT
CDR3: CASSLAPLAGGPGELFF
V: TRBV7-2
J: TRBJ2-2
D: TRBD2
size: many

DNA: TGTGCCAGCAGTTTGCGGAGAGGGGAAGAGACCCAGTACTTC
CDR3: CASSLRRGEETQYF
V: TRBV12-3/TRBV12-4
J: TRBJ2-5
D: NA
size: many

DNA: TGTGCCAGCAGTTACTCGGGCAGGCGAGGAGAAAAACTGTTTTTT
CDR3: CASSYSGRRGEKLFF
V: TRBV6-5
J: TRBJ1-4
D: NA
size: many

DNA: TGTGCCAGCAGACCCCTAGGAGTAAAGACTGAAGCTTTCTTT
CDR3: CASRPLGVKTEAFF
V: TRBV6-5
J: TRBJ1-1
D: NA
size: many

DNA: TGTGCCAGCAGCTGGAAACTAGCGGGGGGCACAGATACGCAGTATTTT
CDR3: CASSWKLAGGTDTQYF
V: TRBV5-6
J: TRBJ2-3
D: TRBD2
size: many

DNA: TGCGCCAGCAGCTACCTACAGGGCCAAGCGATAGGAGATACGCAGTATTTT
CDR3: CASSYLQGQAIGDTQYF
V: TRBV5-1
J: TRBJ2-3
D: NA
size: many

DNA: TGTGCCAGCAGGGGTTGGCAGGCATACAATGAGCAGTTCTTC
CDR3: CASRGWQAYNEQFF
V: TRBV12-3/TRBV12-4
J: TRBJ2-1
D: NA
size: many

DNA: TGTGCCAGCAGTTACAGCGGGGGGTCCTCCTACGAGCAGTACTTC
CDR3: CASSYSGGSSYEQYF
V: TRBV6-5
J: TRBJ2-7
D: TRBD2
size: many